The next 25 T cell receptor beta chains were all read from a single sample in a study of shared clonotypes between healthy human individuals. TCRdb's table, derived via immunoSEQ multiplex PCR, lists solely in-frame clones and lacks some. The sample lists around 2.5 million clones; over 85% were seen once. Sequencing was performed on naive CD4+ T cells from PBMCs. Subset indicated: CD45RA+ positively selected. These TCRs come from a man aged 18 to 29 in good health. Some clones in this sample may be carry-over from other donors' samples.

As to this clone: The same CDR3 also results from other DNA sequences found in this sample. CDR3 residues: CASSLGSGGTGELFF. CDR3 coding DNA: TGCGCCAGCAGCTTGGGATCCGGGGGCACCGGGGAGCTGTTTTTT. V is TRBV5-1 and J is TRBJ2-2; D might be TRBD2 (6 bases). Between the trimmed V and J ends, which lost 0 bases and 4 bases, there was a span of 10 bases. CDR3 length equals 15 residues. Germline loops: CDR1 SGHRS, CDR2 YFSETQ.

This chain connects TRBV2 to TRBJ1-1, with a tentative D call TRBD1 (5 bases). CDR1 is SNHLY, CDR2 FYNNEI, per germline. The CDR3 totals 14 residues. With 8 bases removed from V and 4 bases from J, the gap between germline ends came to 17 bases. The CDR3 is CASFSGIQRTEAFF. DNA of the CDR3: TGTGCCAGCTTCTCAGGGATCCAGCGCACTGAAGCTTTCTTT.

DNA of the CDR3: TGTGCCAGCAAGGGTCAGGGAGCTCTTAGCAATCAGCCCCAGCATTTT. Its protein is CASKGQGALSNQPQHF. This chain uses TRBV2 with TRBJ1-5; D may be TRBD1 (5 bases). CDR3 length: 16 amino acids. Looked up from germline, CDR1 is SNHLY and CDR2 is FYNNEI. Deletions cut 7 bases from V and 0 bases from J, with 16 bases between.

The genes are TRBV5-1 and TRBJ1-1; D is perhaps TRBD1 (5 bases). In germline, CDR1 is SGHRS, CDR2 YFSETQ. The CDR3 contains 15 residues. The V end was cut by 0 bases, the J end by 8 bases, with 17 bases between. The CDR3 loop is CASSLEGRGDREAFF. The DNA of the CDR3 is TGCGCCAGCAGCTTGGAGGGGCGCGGGGACCGAGAAGCTTTCTTT.

CDR3 in amino acids: CASSNTPTGELFF. For the CDR3, the DNA is TGTGCCAGCAGCAATACCCCTACCGGGGAGCTGTTTTTT. The V and J genes are TRBV7-2 and TRBJ2-2; no definite D call. The CDR3 runs to 13 residues. Germline V gene data show CDR1 as SGHTA and CDR2 as FQGNSA. Trimming took off 5 bases at V and 5 bases at J, with 9 bases between the two ends.

This sequence joins TRBV6-4 and TRBJ2-1, with 11 positions matching TRBD2. The CDR3 has 19 residues. V shed 2 bases, J shed 3 bases, and the junction held 12 bases outside the gene matches. CDR1 is MRHNA and CDR2 is SNTAGT in the germline V gene. The CDR3 coding sequence is TGTGCCAGCAGTGACGCCGGGACTAGCGGACCTGGGGGCTACAATGAGCAGTTCTTC. Its protein product is CASSDAGTSGPGGYNEQFF.

About this clone itself: Distinct nucleotide sequences in the sample also encode this CDR3. The V call is TRBV18, the J call TRBJ1-6; no firm D call. Germline V gives CDR1 KGHSH, CDR2 LQKENI. V lost 2 bases to trimming and J lost 0 bases, with 5 bases between them. The CDR3 is made up of 15 amino acids. This CDR3 reads CASSPGSSYNSPLHF. The CDR3 nucleotides are TGTGCCAGCTCACCAGGTAGCTCCTATAATTCACCCCTCCACTTT.

V and J are TRBV5-6 and TRBJ1-2, with unresolved D. This CDR3 contains 14 residues. Germline V lookup: CDR1 SGHDT, CDR2 YYEEEE. Trimming cost V 6 bases and J 0 bases, with 12 bases left between them. CDR3 in amino acids: CASNPTSTNYGYTF. Written as DNA, the CDR3 is TGTGCCAGCAACCCGACATCCACTAACTATGGCTACACCTTC. The variable domain in full, completed from reference TRBV5-6 and TRBJ1-2, reads DAGVTQSPTHLIKTRGQQVTLRCSPKSGHDTVSWYQQALGQGPQFIFQYYEEEERQRGNFPDRFSGHQFPNYSSELNVNALLLGDSALYLCASNPTSTNYGYTFGSGTRLTVV.

This chain connects TRBV6-6 to TRBJ1-1; D unresolved. The CDR3 has 13 amino acids. V was pared by 4 bases and J by 4 bases, with 10 bases between. CDR1 is MNHNY and CDR2 is SVGAGI in the germline V gene (reference sequence). The CDR3 loop is CASSWSMATEAFF. DNA of the CDR3: TGTGCCAGCAGTTGGAGTATGGCCACTGAAGCTTTCTTT.

The V call is TRBV5-1, the J call TRBJ1-4, with 7 positions matching TRBD1. The CDR3 runs 16 residues. V shed 4 bases, J shed 0 bases, and the junction held 6 bases outside the gene matches. CDR1 is SGHRS and CDR2 is YFSETQ in the germline V gene. CDR3 DNA: TGCGCCAGCAGCACGGGACAGTCCGCAACTAATGAAAAACTGTTTTTT. This sequence encodes CASSTGQSATNEKLFF.

The chain links TRBV11-2 to TRBJ2-1, with TRBD2 as a possible D gene (6 bases). CDR1 is SGHAT, CDR2 FQNNGV, per germline. With 8 bases removed from V and 4 bases from J, the gap between germline ends came to 21 bases. The CDR3 consists of 16 residues. CDR3 bases: TGTGCCAGCCTCCTGAGGGCTGGGACTGGATACAATGAGCAGTTCTTC. The encoded protein is CASLLRAGTGYNEQFF.

The chain has TRBV2 and TRBJ1-2, with TRBD1 matching 8 bases. The V segment lost 2 bases and the J segment 4 bases; nucleotides outside the gene matches: 3. From germline, CDR1 is SNHLY and CDR2 FYNNEI. CDR3 length equals 14 residues. CDR3 coding DNA: TGTGCCAGCAGTGAACAGGGGGCCCTCTATGGCTACACCTTC. Amino acids: CASSEQGALYGYTF.

This rearrangement joins TRBV7-2 to TRBJ2-2; no clear D. Trimming took 2 bases from V and 2 from J, leaving 6 bases between them. Germline CDR1 is SGHTA and CDR2 is FQGNSA. This CDR3 is built from 14 residues. Here the CDR3 DNA reads TGTGCCAGCAGCTTATTACCAAACACCGGGGAGCTGTTTTTT. Translation gives CASSLLPNTGELFF.

The chain couples TRBV18 to TRBJ1-1; 7 bases are a match to TRBD1. Germline V gene lookup returns CDR1 KGHSH and CDR2 LQKENI. The CDR3 contains 17 residues. Trimming removed 0 bases from V and 4 bases from J; junction bases left unmatched: 11. The CDR3 nucleotides read TGTGCCAGCTCACCACCGGGGAGGGGGCGCCGGATCACTGAAGCTTTCTTT. Amino acid sequence: CASSPPGRGRRITEAFF.

This chain connects TRBV5-5 to TRBJ2-3, with D unresolved. CDR3 length: 13 residues. Germline V gene sequence: CDR1 SGHKS, CDR2 YYEKEE (reference sequence). Deletions cut 6 bases from V and 6 bases from J, with 14 bases between. For the CDR3, the DNA is TGTGCCAGCAATCAATGGGATGTGGATACGCAGTATTTT. Protein sequence: CASNQWDVDTQYF.

With regard to this clone: Other DNA sequences of this sample code for an identical CDR3. V is TRBV2 and J is TRBJ2-5; a possible D gene is TRBD1 (6 bases). Deletions cut 6 bases from V and 5 bases from J, with 13 bases between. CDR3 length: 13 amino acids. Germline-derived CDR1 and CDR2 are SNHLY and FYNNEI. The CDR3 coding sequence is TGTGCCAGCAGCGTACAGGGCGAGGAGACCCAGTACTTC. Encoded protein: CASSVQGEETQYF.

This clone was observed once. Other DNA sequences in the sample encode the same CDR3. The chain is built from TRBV6-5 and TRBJ2-1, with a weak D call TRBD2 (5 bases). The length of the CDR3 is 14 residues. Germline V gives CDR1 MNHEY, CDR2 SVGAGI. Trimming took 7 bases from V and 4 from J, leaving 14 bases between them. CDR3 DNA sequence: TGTGCCAGCACCCCCACGGGATCATACAATGAGCAGTTCTTC. Translated: CASTPTGSYNEQFF.

The V gene is TRBV5-6, the J gene TRBJ2-7, with 11 bases identical to TRBD2. CDR3 size: 16 residues. V lost 4 bases to trimming and J lost 3 bases; unmatched junction nucleotides: 9. Germline CDR1 SGHDT, CDR2 YYEEEE. In DNA, the CDR3 is TGTGCCAGCAGCCCTAGATGGGGACTAGCGGACTACGAGCAGTACTTC. It is translated as CASSPRWGLADYEQYF.

Comments on this clone: One junction end disagrees with the germline gene, perhaps due to a read error. The rearrangement joins TRBV10-3 to TRBJ2-5; TRBD2 matches 7 bases. This CDR3 has 13 amino acids. The germline gives CDR1 ENHRY, CDR2 SYGVKD. The CDR3: CASSPSGLGTQYF. For the CDR3, the DNA is TGTGCCAGCAGTCCTAGCGGCCTGGGGACCCAGTACTTC.

The chain employs TRBV5-1 and TRBJ2-5, with D possibly being TRBD2 (6 bases). CDR3 size: 15 residues. V shed 3 bases and J shed 3 bases, with 15 bases lying between them. Germline V gives CDR1 SGHRS, CDR2 YFSETQ. The CDR3 sequence: CASSSAGRSEETQYF. In DNA form, the CDR3 reads TGCGCCAGCAGCTCAGCGGGCAGATCTGAAGAGACCCAGTACTTC.

V gene TRBV5-1 combines with J gene TRBJ1-1; D is uncertain. The V gene lost 4 bases and the J gene lost 4 bases, with 14 bases spanning the gap. Looked up from germline, CDR1 is SGHRS and CDR2 is YFSETQ. The CDR3 sequence is 14 residues long. The CDR3 spells CASSAQAFGTEAFF. The CDR3 DNA reads as TGCGCCAGCAGCGCGCAGGCGTTTGGCACTGAAGCTTTCTTT.

V is TRBV30 and J is TRBJ2-4; D is undetermined. Per the germline V gene, CDR1 is GTSNPN and CDR2 is SVGIG (reference sequence). This CDR3 has 12 amino acids. Between the trimmed V and J ends, which lost 0 bases and 5 bases, there was a span of 5 bases. CDR3 nucleotide sequence: TGTGCCTGGAGTGTACCCCAAAACATTCAGTACTTC. Its translation: CAWSVPQNIQYF.

The count of this clone is one. V and J are TRBV30 and TRBJ2-7, with D unresolved. The V and J ends lost 3 bases and 7 bases respectively, with 16 bases between them. Germline CDR1 GTSNPN, CDR2 SVGIG (reference sequence). The CDR3 consists of 13 residues. The DNA for the CDR3 is TGTGCCTGGAGCACCGAGGTTAAAGGTGAGCAGTACTTC. Protein product: CAWSTEVKGEQYF.

J is TRBJ2-7 and V is TRBV18; 7 nucleotides agree with TRBD1. The CDR3 covers 13 residues. Germline CDR1 KGHSH, CDR2 LQKENI. The J segment lost 2 bases and the V segment lost 3 bases, leaving 1 base of the junction unmatched. In nucleotides, the CDR3 is TGTGCCAGCTCACCCACAGGGGCCTACGAGCAGTACTTC. Translation: CASSPTGAYEQYF. The full variable domain, in which reference TRBV18 and TRBJ2-7 provide the parts outside the CDR3, is NAGVMQNPRHLVRRRGQEARLRCSPMKGHSHVYWYRQLPEEGLKFMVYLQKENIIDESGMPKERFSAEFPKEGPSILRIQQVVRGDSAAYFCASSPTGAYEQYFGPGTRLTVT.

In the case of this clone: The sample holds other DNA sequences that translate to the same CDR3. The V and J genes are TRBV5-1 and TRBJ1-4; D ambiguous. The CDR3 sequence is 13 residues long. Trimming pared 4 bases from V and 2 bases from J, leaving 6 bases between. CDR1 is SGHRS and CDR2 is YFSETQ in the germline V gene. The DNA of the CDR3 is TGCGCCAGCAGCCAAGGGACTAATGAAAAACTGTTTTTT. This encodes CASSQGTNEKLFF.